This entry lists 10 T cell receptor beta chains sequenced from one sample in a study of T cell clonality in common variable immunodeficiency. Repertoires were generated with immunoSEQ multiplex PCR, while TCRdb's copy carries only in-frame clones and drops some. The sample presents about 35,000 clones, none singletons. Sequenced material: peripheral blood mononuclear cells. All receptors come from a person aged 18 to 70 in good health.

This clone was recorded many times. The CDR3 end lies 3 residues beyond the end of the read and is filled in from the germline J gene. This sequence joins TRBV20-1 and TRBJ2-7, with D tentatively TRBD1 (6 bases). There are 13 residues in the CDR3. From germline, CDR1 is DFQATT and CDR2 SNEGSKA (reference sequence). V dropped 5 bases and J dropped 1 base, with 12 bases sitting between them. The CDR3 DNA, read in part, is TGCAGTGCTGTACTACAGGGATCCTACGAG. It codes for CSAVLQGSYE. The whole CDR3 reads CSAVLQGSYEQYF.

This clone has ten or more counts. The DNA ends 3 residues before the CDR3 does, and the rest of the CDR3 is filled in from the germline J gene. The rearrangement links TRBV18 to TRBJ2-7, with 7 bases that match TRBD1. The length of the CDR3 is 16 residues. Germline CDR1 and CDR2: KGHSH and LQKENI. The V segment lost 2 bases and the J segment 4 bases; nucleotides outside the gene matches: 11. The CDR3 sequence is CASSPTGEGAFYEQYF. CDR3 DNA, as far as it was read: TGTGCCAGCTCACCAACAGGGGAAGGAGCTTTTTACGAG.

This clone was detected many times. CDR3: CASSPITGGNTGELFF. The CDR3 DNA, read in part, is TGTGCCAGCTCCCCGATCACAGGGGGCAACACCGGGGAG. This chain links TRBV18 with TRBJ2-2; the match to TRBD1 covers 9 bases. The CDR3 goes on 3 residues after the read ends, and that part is filled in from the germline J gene. Germline assignment: CDR1 KGHSH and CDR2 LQKENI. V trimming: 6 bases; J trimming: 2 bases; junction bases outside the gene matches: 7. The CDR3 spans 16 residues. The variable domain in full, completed from reference TRBV18 and TRBJ2-2, reads NAGVMQNPRHLVRRRGQEARLRCSPMKGHSHVYWYRQLPEEGLKFMVYLQKENIIDESGMPKERFSAEFPKEGPSILRIQQVVRGDSAAYFCASSPITGGNTGELFFGEGSRLTVL.

This clone was observed at least ten times. The sequenced fragment ends 3 residues before the CDR3 boundary, so the rest is inferred from the germline J gene. The chain uses TRBV30 and TRBJ1-1; 8 nucleotides align to TRBD1. This CDR3 comprises 15 residues. Germline V lookup: CDR1 GTSNPN, CDR2 SVGIG (reference sequence). The ends lost 0 bases at V and 6 bases at J; junction bases unmatched: 9. CDR3 bases read: TGTGCCTGGAGTGTACAGGGGGATCTGAGGCCTGAA. Translating gives CAWSVQGDLRPE. The entire CDR3 reads CAWSVQGDLRPEAFF.

Only a few counts were recorded for this clone. The CDR3 goes on 3 residues after the read ends, and that part is filled in from the germline J gene. The rearrangement links TRBV19 to TRBJ1-2; D gene uncertain. This CDR3 is built from 13 residues. Germline CDR1 reads LNHDA; CDR2 reads SQIVND (reference sequence). CDR3 sequence: CASSAGSDYEYTF. CDR3 DNA, as far as it was read: TGTGCCAGTAGTGCTGGTTCGGACTACGAA.

Many counts were recorded for this clone. The DNA ends 3 residues before the CDR3 does, and the rest of the CDR3 is filled in from the germline J gene. This chain uses TRBV5-1 with TRBJ2-7, with 10 positions matching TRBD1. The germline gives CDR1 SGHRS, CDR2 YFSETQ. V was clipped by 4 bases and J by 5 bases; unmatched bases: 6. The CDR3 has 14 amino acids. CDR3 bases read: TGCGCCAGCAGCATCGGGGACAGGGGTCACGAG. Encoded protein: CASSIGDRGHE. The full CDR3 protein reads CASSIGDRGHEQYF.

Regarding this clone: The read finishes 3 residues shy of the CDR3 end, and the germline J gene is used to complete it. The chain uses TRBV18 and TRBJ2-2; no firm D call. This CDR3 has 13 residues. Germline V gene data show CDR1 as KGHSH and CDR2 as LQKENI. The CDR3 protein is CASSPPVVEKLFF. Incomplete CDR3 DNA: TGTGCCAGCTCACCACCGGTTGTAGAAAAG.

This clone was seen at least ten times. The read terminates 3 residues ahead of where the CDR3 ends, so the germline J gene completes it. The rearrangement joins TRBV20-1 to TRBJ1-5; TRBD1 matches 9 bases. The germline gives CDR1 DFQATT, CDR2 SNEGSKA (reference sequence). The CDR3 is 14 amino acids. The V gene end was trimmed by 3 bases and the J gene end by 3 bases; junction bases not matched to a gene: 3. CDR3 in amino acids: CSASWDRANQPQHF. CDR3 bases read: TGCAGTGCTAGCTGGGACAGGGCCAATCAGCCC.

Only a few counts were recorded for this clone. The junction departs from the called germline gene at one end, perhaps through a read error. Coverage ceases 3 residues before the CDR3 finishes, and the germline J gene fills in the end. This CDR3 is also generated by other DNA sequences in the sample. The chain employs TRBV30 and TRBJ1-3; the D is unclear. Germline V gene lookup returns CDR1 GTSNPN and CDR2 SVGIG (reference sequence). CDR3 length equals 13 residues. The part of the CDR3 DNA that was read is TGTGCCTGGTCCGGACTCTCTGGAAACACG. Its protein is CAWSGLSGNT. The whole CDR3 region reads CAWSGLSGNTIYF.

This clone was observed many times. Sequencing ends 3 residues short of the CDR3 end; the germline J gene provides the rest. V usage is TRBV20-1 and J usage is TRBJ2-7, with 10 bases matching TRBD2. The germline V gene has CDR1 DFQATT and CDR2 SNEGSKA (reference sequence). J was trimmed by 2 bases and V by 0 bases; bases with no gene match: 4. The CDR3 has 15 amino acids. The sequenced part of the CDR3 DNA is TGCAGTGCTAGAGAAGGTACTAGCGGGGCCTACGAG. This gives the protein CSAREGTSGAYE. The CDR3 as a whole reads CSAREGTSGAYEQYF.